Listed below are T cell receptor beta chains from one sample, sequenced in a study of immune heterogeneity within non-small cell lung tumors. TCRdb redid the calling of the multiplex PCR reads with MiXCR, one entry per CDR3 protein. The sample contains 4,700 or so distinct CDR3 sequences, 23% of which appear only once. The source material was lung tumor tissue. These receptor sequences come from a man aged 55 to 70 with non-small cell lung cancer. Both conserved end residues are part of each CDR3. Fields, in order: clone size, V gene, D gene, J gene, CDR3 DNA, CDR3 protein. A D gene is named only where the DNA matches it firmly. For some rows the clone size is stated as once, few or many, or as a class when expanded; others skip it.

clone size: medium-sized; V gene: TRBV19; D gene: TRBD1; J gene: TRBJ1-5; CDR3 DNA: TGTGCCAGTAGCACGACAGGGAATCAGCCCCAGCATTTT; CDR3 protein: CASSTTGNQPQHF
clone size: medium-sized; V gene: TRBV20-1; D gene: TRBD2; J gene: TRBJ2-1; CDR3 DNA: TGCACCTTAGGGACTAGCGGGTACAATGAGCAGTTCTTC; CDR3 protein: CTLGTSGYNEQFF
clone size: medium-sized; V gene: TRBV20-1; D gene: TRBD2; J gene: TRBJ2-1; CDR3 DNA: TGCAGTGCAACTCGGACTAGCTCCCCCCCCCGGGGCAATGAGCAGTTCTTC; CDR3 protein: CSATRTSSPPRGNEQFF
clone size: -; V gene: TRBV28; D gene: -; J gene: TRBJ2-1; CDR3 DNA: TGTGCCAGCAGGAACCCCTGGGGTGAGCAGTTCTTC; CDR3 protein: CASRNPWGEQFF
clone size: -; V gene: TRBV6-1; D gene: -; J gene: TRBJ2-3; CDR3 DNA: TGTGCCAGCAGTGCATTGGTCTGGGCAGGGGGCACAGATACGCAGTATTTT; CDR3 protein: CASSALVWAGGTDTQYF
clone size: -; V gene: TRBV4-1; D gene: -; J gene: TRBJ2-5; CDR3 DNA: TGCGCCAGCAGCCAAGGACCCGGGACTTGGCAAGAGACCCAGTACTTC; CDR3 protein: CASSQGPGTWQETQYF
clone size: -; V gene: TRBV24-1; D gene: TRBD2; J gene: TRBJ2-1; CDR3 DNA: TGTGCCACCAGTGATTCCGAAGGACTAGCTAAGCAGTTCTTC; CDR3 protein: CATSDSEGLAKQFF
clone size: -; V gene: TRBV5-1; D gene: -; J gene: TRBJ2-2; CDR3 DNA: TGCGCCAGCAGCTATAGGACCGACACCGGGGAGCTGTTTTTT; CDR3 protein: CASSYRTDTGELFF
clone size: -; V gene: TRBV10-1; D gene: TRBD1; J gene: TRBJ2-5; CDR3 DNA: TGCGCCAGCAGTGACGGACAGGGTGTTGAGACCCAGTACTTC; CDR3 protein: CASSDGQGVETQYF
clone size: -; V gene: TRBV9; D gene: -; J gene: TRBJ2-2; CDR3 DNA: TGTGCCAGCAGCGTAGGCCCTACCGGGGAGCTGTTTTTT; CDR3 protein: CASSVGPTGELFF
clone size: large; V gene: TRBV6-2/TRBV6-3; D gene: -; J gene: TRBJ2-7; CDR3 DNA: TGTGCCAGCAGTTGGGGGATGAGAGGCGAGCAGTACTTC; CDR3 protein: CASSWGMRGEQYF
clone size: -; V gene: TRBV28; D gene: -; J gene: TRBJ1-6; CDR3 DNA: TGTGCCAGCGGAGGGACATCGGCTCCGTCACCCCTCCACTTT; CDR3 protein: CASGGTSAPSPLHF
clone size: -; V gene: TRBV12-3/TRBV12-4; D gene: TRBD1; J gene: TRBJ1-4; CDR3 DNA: TGTGCCAGCAGTCGATCGACAGGGTCTAATGAAAAACTGTTTTTT; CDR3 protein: CASSRSTGSNEKLFF
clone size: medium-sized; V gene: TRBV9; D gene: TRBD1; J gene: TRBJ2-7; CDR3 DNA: TGTGCCAGCAGCGTTCGAACAGGGGTAACCTACGAGCAGTACTTC; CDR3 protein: CASSVRTGVTYEQYF
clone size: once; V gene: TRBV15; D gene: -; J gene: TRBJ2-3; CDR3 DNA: TGTGCCACCAGCAGAGGGACCAAAAGGTGGGATACGCAGTATTTT; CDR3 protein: CATSRGTKRWDTQYF
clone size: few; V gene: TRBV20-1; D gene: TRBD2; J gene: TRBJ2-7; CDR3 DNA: TGCAGTGCTAGCCCGACTAGCGCTCCTTACGAGCAGTACTTC; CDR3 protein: CSASPTSAPYEQYF
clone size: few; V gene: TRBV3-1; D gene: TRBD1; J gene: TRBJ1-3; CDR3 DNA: TGTGCCAGCAGCCCACACCTAGGACAGGGACATTCTGGAAACACCATATATTTT; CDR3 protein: CASSPHLGQGHSGNTIYF
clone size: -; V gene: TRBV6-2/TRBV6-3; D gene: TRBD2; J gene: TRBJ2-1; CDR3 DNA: TGTGCCAGCAAGGCTAGCGGGAGAAATGAGCAGTTCTTC; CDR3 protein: CASKASGRNEQFF
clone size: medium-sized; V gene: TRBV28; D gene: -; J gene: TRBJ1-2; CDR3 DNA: TGTGCCAGCAGTTTAGTGTCAGGGAGTGATGGCTACACCTTC; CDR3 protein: CASSLVSGSDGYTF
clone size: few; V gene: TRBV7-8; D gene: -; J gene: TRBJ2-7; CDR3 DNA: TGTGCCAGCAGCTTGGGTTCGGGGGGCTCGAACTCCTACGAGCAGTACTTC; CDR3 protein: CASSLGSGGSNSYEQYF
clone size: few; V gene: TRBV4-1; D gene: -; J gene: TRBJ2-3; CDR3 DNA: TGCGCCAGCAGCCAAGTTCCGACTAGGGTCACAGATACGCAGTATTTT; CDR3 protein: CASSQVPTRVTDTQYF
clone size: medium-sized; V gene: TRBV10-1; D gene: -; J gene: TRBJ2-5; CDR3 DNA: TGCGCCAGCACCGCTATAATGCTATTACAAGAGACCCAGTACTTC; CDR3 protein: CASTAIMLLQETQYF
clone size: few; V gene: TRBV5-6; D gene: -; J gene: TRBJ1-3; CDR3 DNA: TGTGCCAGCAGCTTGGGAGGGGTCGGAAACACCATATATTTT; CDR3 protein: CASSLGGVGNTIYF
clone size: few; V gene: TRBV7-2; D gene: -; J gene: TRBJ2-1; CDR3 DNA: TGTGCCAGCAGCTTAACGGCGGAGAGCTCCTACAATGAGCAGTTCTTC; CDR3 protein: CASSLTAESSYNEQFF
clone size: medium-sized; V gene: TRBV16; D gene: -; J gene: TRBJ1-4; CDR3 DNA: TGTGCCAGCAGCCAAGCAGGGAGTACTGAAAAACTGTTTTTT; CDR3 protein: CASSQAGSTEKLFF
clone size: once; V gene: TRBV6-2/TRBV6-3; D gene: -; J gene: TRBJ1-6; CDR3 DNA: TGTGCCAGCAGTCCAGGGGTGTCACCCCTCCACTTT; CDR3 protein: CASSPGVSPLHF
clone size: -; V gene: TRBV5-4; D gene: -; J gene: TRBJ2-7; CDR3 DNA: TGTGCCAGCAGCCGGACAGCCTACGAGCAGTACTTC; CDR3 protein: CASSRTAYEQYF
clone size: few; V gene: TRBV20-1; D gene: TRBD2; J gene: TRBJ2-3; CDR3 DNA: TGCAGTGCTAGAGTACTAGCGGGAGGACCCACAGATACGCAGTATTTT; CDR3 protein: CSARVLAGGPTDTQYF
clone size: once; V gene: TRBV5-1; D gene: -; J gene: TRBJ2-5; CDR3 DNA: TGCGCCAGCAGCTTGGGGCAGGGCGATCAAGAGACCCAGTACTTC; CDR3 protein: CASSLGQGDQETQYF
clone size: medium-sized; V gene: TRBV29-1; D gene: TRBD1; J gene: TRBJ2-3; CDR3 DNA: TGCAGCGTTGACCGACAGGGAGCGGGCACAGATACGCAGTATTTT; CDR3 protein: CSVDRQGAGTDTQYF
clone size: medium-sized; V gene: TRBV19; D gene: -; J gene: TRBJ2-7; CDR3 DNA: TGTGCCAGTAGTTACCGGGACTCAACCTACGAGCAGTACTTC; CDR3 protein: CASSYRDSTYEQYF
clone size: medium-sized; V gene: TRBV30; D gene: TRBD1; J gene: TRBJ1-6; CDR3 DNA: TGTGCCTGGAGTGAAACAACAGGGGTTAATTCACCCCTCCACTTT; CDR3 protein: CAWSETTGVNSPLHF
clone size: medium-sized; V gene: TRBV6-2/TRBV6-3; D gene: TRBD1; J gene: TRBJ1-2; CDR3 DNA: TGTGCCAGCAAAAAGACAGGGCTAATCTATGGCTACACCTTC; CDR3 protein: CASKKTGLIYGYTF
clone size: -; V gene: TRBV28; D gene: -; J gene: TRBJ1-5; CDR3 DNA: TGTGCCAGCAGTCCGGGAGCAGGGGTTGGGAATCAGCCCCAGCATTTT; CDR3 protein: CASSPGAGVGNQPQHF
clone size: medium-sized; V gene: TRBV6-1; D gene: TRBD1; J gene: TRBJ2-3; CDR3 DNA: TGTGCCAGCAGTAAAAACAGGGGGCTAGGCACAGATACGCAGTATTTT; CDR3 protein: CASSKNRGLGTDTQYF
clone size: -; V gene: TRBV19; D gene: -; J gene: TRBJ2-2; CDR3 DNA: TGTGCCAGTAGTGGGCGCACCGGGGAGCTGTTTTTT; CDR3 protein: CASSGRTGELFF
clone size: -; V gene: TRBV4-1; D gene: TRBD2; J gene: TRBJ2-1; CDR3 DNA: TGCGCCAGCAGCCGGCCTAGCGGCTCCGCGAATGAGCAGTTCTTC; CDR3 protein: CASSRPSGSANEQFF
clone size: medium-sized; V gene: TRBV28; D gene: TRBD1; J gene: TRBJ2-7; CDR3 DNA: TGTGCCAGCAGTTTTGCTTCACCCGGGACAGGGGGTCTGGAGCAGTACTTC; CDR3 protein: CASSFASPGTGGLEQYF
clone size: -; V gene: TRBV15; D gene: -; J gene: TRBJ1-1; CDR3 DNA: TGTGCCACCAGCAGATCCACAACGGGGGCTTTCTTT; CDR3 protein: CATSRSTTGAFF
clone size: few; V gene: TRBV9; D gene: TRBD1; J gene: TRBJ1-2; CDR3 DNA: TGTGCCAGCTCCTTAGGGACAGTCTCCTATGGCTACACCTTC; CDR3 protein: CASSLGTVSYGYTF
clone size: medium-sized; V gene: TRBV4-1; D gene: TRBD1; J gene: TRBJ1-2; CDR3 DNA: TGCGCCAGCAGCCCCAACCAGGGGGACATCTATGGCTACACCTTC; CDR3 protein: CASSPNQGDIYGYTF
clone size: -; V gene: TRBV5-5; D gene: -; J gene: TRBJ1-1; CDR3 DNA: TGTGCCAGCAGCCTGCGGGGGGAATCTGAAGCTTTCTTT; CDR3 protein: CASSLRGESEAFF
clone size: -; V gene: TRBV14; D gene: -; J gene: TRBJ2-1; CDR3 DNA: TGTGCCAGCAGCCAGCCCCTGGGACGTTTCACCAGTGAGCAGTTCTTC; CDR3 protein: CASSQPLGRFTSEQFF
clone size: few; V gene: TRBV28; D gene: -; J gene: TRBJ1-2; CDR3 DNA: TGTGCCAGGGTAGGGCAGATCAAGAAGGGCTACACCTTC; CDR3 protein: CARVGQIKKGYTF
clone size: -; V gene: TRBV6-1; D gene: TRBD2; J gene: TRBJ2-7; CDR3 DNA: TGTGCCAGCACCCCGGGCGGACTAGCGGGAGGATACGAGCAGTACTTC; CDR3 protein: CASTPGGLAGGYEQYF
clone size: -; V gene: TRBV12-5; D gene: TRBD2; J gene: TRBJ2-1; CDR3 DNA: TGTGCTAGTGGTCGTACCGGGACTAGCGGGAGTCGCTATGAGCAGTTCTTC; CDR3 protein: CASGRTGTSGSRYEQFF
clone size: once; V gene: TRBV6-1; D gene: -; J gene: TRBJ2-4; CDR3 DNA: TGTGCCAGCAGCACCCCTACCACAATAGCCAAAAACATTCAGTACTTC; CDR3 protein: CASSTPTTIAKNIQYF
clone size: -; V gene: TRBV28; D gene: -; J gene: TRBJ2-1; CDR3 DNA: TGTGCCAGCAGTTTAGACACCGCCTCCTACAATGAGCAGTTCTTC; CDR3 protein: CASSLDTASYNEQFF
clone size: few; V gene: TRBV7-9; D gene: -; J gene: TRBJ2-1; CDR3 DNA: TGTGCCAGCAGCTTAGAGGGTAGGGCGGCTCCGCCCCACAATGAGCAGTTCTTC; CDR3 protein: CASSLEGRAAPPHNEQFF
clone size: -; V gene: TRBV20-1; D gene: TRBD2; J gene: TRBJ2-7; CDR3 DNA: TGCTGTGCTATCCTCGGGACTAGCGGGCCTCTACGCGAGCAGTACTTC; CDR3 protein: CCAILGTSGPLREQYF